One T cell receptor beta chain is described in this entry. Patients all relapsed after autologous stem cell transplantation, and there was variation in brentuximab vedotin exposure. Patients' outcomes at their best amounted to complete response, partial response or progressive disease. The CDR3 length is 15 residues. Between the trimmed V and J ends, which lost 1 base and 2 bases, there was a span of 11 bases. Germline loops: CDR1 SGHRS, CDR2 YFSETQ. These data originate in a study of PD-1 blockade in classical Hodgkin lymphoma. Clones were read by immunoSEQ multiplex PCR, and TCRdb kept only the in-frame ones, dropping some. The sample yields 41,000 or so clones, about 70% seen once.

The V call is TRBV5-1, the J call TRBJ2-3, with no clear D. The TCR sequence derives from a human donor with classical Hodgkin lymphoma. Specimen: peripheral blood mononuclear cells (PBMCs), collected at baseline. CDR3 DNA: TGCGCCAGCAGCTTGCGGCAGAGAGACACAGATACGCAGTATTTT. Protein sequence: CASSLRQRDTDTQYF. Full variable domain (rest looked up from reference TRBV5-1 and TRBJ2-3): KAGVTQTPRYLIKTRGQQVTLSCSPISGHRSVSWYQQTPGQGLQFLFEYFSETQRNKGNFPGRFSGRQFSNSRSEMNVSTLELGDSALYLCASSLRQRDTDTQYFGPGTRLTVL.